This TCR beta chain originates from a study of shared clonotypes between healthy human individuals (dated by TCRdb to the early 2020s). Notes on the research overall: A few men and a couple of women, aged 18 to 49 years, made up the cohort. For each donor, CD4 naive and CD4 memory were each given three plates, CD8 naive was given two plates, and CD8 memory was given one plate. The study deeply sequenced blood TCR repertoires of five healthy adults to estimate repertoire size and the extent of clonotype sharing between individuals. To increase sequencing depth and limit assay-specific biases, TCR repertoire library preparation and sequencing were carried out by different laboratories using diverse techniques. Leukapheresis yielded between about 0.9 and 8.9 billion PBMCs per donor.

Using the deep immunoSEQ assay, multiplex PCR amplified TCR CDR3 regions from genomic DNA. For each cell subset, the extracted genomic DNA was distributed evenly across all wells of several immunoSEQ 96-well plates, and each plate served as one replicate. For sorted subsets, 200 ng of genomic DNA, equivalent to about 30,000 T cell genomes, went into each replicate PCR. Purified libraries were measured with a Qubit 3.0 fluorometer, size-checked on a Bioanalyzer 2100, and measured again with the KAPA Library Quantification kit. Every immunoSEQ 96-well plate was sequenced on a dedicated single-read 150-cycle Illumina NextSeq 550 flow cell. From the authors' description of their analysis: The immunoSEQ output contained only junctional sequences without quality scores, so filtering could not match that applied to full-length reads. Sequences were annotated with PyIR, a Python wrapper for IgBLAST v1.9, and V/J genes and CDR3 were assigned using IMGT germline references. Reads were filtered out if the reads had weak V/J assignments (E-value above 1e-6), no CDR3, stop codons, out-of-frame junctions, or ambiguous translated residues. V3J clonotypes were defined by identical inferred V gene, J gene, and CDR3 amino acid sequence. Percentage overlap between repertoires was calculated by dividing the number of shared unique clonotypes by the size of the smaller repertoire. Richness of each repertoire was evaluated using RTK rarefaction, the Chao1 estimator, and Recon v2.1 estimates of unobserved clonotypes. OLGA was used to compute generation probabilities for all TCRbeta clonotypes that the gDNA method yielded from four donors. TCRdb took over this immuneACCESS table, retaining in-frame rearrangements with V and J assigned. Such tables are incomplete; in checked studies, under half of the missing clones stem from an unresolved V gene, and the remainder is unexplained. Clone size and V and J calls were adopted from that table, with D and trimming inferred from the DNA. The sample table lists approximately 2.5 million clones, over 85% of them with a count of one. Of the sample, approximately 0.37% falls within the top ten clones.

Here is what the overall study found, with its caveats: The genetic and exposure-history diversity represented was limited by the small number of donors. Naive subsets generally had larger estimated clonotype richness than memory subsets did. Sampling was restricted to blood, and TCR repertoires in tissues likely differ from the TCR repertoires found in blood. Even with the large sequencing depth, rarefaction of the sorted-subset datasets indicated that sequencing was incomplete. Sharing across a few donors was observed for about 5% of naive CD4, 3% to 3.5% of naive CD8, over 2% of memory CD4, and about 0.38% of memory CD8 clonotypes. Clonotypes shared by all four sorted-subset donors showed higher generation probabilities than non-shared clonotypes. Based on pairwise subsampling, the degree of clonotype sharing among donors was expected to be affected by sequencing depth.

Turning to this clone: Its antigen target is currently unknown. Within one base of it there is no much larger clone, and no base qualities were kept.

The donors were healthy, HIV-negative adults with no recently reported acute infections or vaccinations. Only Caucasian adults living in Nashville, Tennessee, USA were represented among the donors. CD4+ T cells were enriched by magnetic negative selection; naive cells were then positively selected on CD45RA, and the negative fraction formed the memory subset. Blood was obtained by leukapheresis, after which PBMCs were separated by Ficoll-Histopaque density gradient centrifugation and cryopreserved in liquid nitrogen vapor phase. Analytical flow cytometry was used to check the purity and quantity of each magnetically sorted T cell population. From each sorted fraction, genomic DNA was isolated and quantified by UV absorbance on a Nanodrop 2000c. The CDR3, cysteine through phenylalanine, is 17 amino acids long. Only the CDR3 part of the read is kept: 51 bases, read in frame from the first base. Based on the germline V gene, the CDR1 and CDR2 sequences are MDHEN and SYDVKM. V is cut by 2 bases and J by 2 bases, and the space between the germline ends is 16 bases.

The receptor's source is a man between 18 and 29 years old in good health. Some clones in this sample may be carry-over from other donors' samples. The sequenced sample was naive CD4+ T cells from PBMCs. Taken with the paper, the label for cell subset or site translates to: CD45RA+ positively selected. Here the chain combines TRBV28 and TRBJ1-3; the D segment could be TRBD1, given 5 matching bases. The DNA sequence is TGTGCCAGCAGTTTAAATCCACAGGCAGTAACTGGAAACACCATATATTTT. This codes for CASSLNPQAVTGNTIYF.